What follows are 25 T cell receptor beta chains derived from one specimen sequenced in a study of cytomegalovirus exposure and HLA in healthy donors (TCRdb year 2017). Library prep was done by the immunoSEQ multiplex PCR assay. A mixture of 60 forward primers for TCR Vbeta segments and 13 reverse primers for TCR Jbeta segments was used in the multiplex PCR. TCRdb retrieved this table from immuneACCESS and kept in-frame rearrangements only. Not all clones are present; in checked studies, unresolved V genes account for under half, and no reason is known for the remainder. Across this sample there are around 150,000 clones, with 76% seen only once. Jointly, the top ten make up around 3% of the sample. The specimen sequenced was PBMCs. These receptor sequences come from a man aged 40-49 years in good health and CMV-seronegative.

The CDR3: CASSPEPTQGTEAFF. The CDR3 coding sequence is TGTGCCAGCAGTCCCGAACCCACCCAGGGCACTGAAGCTTTCTTT. The rearrangement links TRBV9 to TRBJ1-1, with D possibly matching TRBD1 (5 bases). Trimming stripped 5 bases from V and 4 bases from J, with 18 bases between. Germline lookup yields CDR1 SGDLS and CDR2 YYNGEE. The CDR3 is made up of 15 amino acids.

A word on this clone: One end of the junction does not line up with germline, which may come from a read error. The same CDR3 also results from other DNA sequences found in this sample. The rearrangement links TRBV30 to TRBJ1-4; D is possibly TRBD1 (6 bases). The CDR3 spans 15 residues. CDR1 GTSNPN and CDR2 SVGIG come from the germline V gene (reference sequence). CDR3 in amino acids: CAWSDVQGRLEKLFF. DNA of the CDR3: TGTGCCTGGAGTGATGTACAGGGAAGGTTAGAAAAGCTGTTTTTT.

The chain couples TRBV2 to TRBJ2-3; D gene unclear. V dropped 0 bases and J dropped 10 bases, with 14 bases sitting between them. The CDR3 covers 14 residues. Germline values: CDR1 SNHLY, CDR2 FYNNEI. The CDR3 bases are TGTGCCAGCAGTGAAGCGCTTCGAGGAGTCGCGCAGTATTTT. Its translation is CASSEALRGVAQYF. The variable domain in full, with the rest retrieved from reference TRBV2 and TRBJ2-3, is EPEVTQTPSHQVTQMGQEVILRCVPISNHLYFYWYRQILGQKVEFLVSFYNNEISEKSEIFDDQFSVERPDGSNFTLKIRSTKLEDSAMYFCASSEALRGVAQYFGPGTRLTVL.

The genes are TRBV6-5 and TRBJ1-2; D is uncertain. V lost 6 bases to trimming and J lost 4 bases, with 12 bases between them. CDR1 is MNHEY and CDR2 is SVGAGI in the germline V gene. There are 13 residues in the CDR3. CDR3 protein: CASSDPGSYGYTF. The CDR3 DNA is TGTGCCAGCAGCGACCCCGGGAGCTATGGCTACACCTTC.

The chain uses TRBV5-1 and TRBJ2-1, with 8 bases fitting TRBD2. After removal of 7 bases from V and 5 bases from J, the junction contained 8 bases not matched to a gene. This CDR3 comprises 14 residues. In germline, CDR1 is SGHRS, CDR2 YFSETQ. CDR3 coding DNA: TGCGCCAGCTCCGGGACTAGGGTCCACAATGAGCAGTTCTTC. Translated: CASSGTRVHNEQFF.

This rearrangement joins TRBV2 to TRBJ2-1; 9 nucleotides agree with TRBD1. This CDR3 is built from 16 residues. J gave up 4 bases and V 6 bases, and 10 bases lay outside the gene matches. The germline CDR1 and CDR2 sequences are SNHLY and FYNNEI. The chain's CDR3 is CASSPGTGYLYNEQFF. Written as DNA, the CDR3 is TGTGCCAGCAGCCCCGGGACAGGGTATCTTTACAATGAGCAGTTCTTC. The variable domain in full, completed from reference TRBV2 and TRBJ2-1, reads EPEVTQTPSHQVTQMGQEVILRCVPISNHLYFYWYRQILGQKVEFLVSFYNNEISEKSEIFDDQFSVERPDGSNFTLKIRSTKLEDSAMYFCASSPGTGYLYNEQFFGPGTRLTVL.

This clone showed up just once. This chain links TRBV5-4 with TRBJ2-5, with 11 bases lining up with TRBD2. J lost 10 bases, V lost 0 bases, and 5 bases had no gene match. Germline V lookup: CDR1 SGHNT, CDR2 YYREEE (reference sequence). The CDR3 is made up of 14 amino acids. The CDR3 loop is CASSLDLAGGGQYF. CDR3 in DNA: TGTGCCAGCAGCTTGGATCTAGCGGGAGGAGGCCAGTACTTC.

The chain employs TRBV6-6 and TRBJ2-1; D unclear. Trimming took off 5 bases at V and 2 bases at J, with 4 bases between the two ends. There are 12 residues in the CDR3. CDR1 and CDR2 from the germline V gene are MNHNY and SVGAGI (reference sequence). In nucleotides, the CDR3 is TGTGCCAGCAGTCTAGCCTACAATGAGCAGTTCTTC. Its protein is CASSLAYNEQFF.

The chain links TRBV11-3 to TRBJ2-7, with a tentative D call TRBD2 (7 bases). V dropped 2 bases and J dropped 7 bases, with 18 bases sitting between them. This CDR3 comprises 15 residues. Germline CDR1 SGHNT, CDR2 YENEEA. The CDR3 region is CASSLRGGPPREQYF. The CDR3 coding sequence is TGTGCCAGCAGCTTAAGGGGGGGTCCCCCCAGGGAGCAGTACTTC.

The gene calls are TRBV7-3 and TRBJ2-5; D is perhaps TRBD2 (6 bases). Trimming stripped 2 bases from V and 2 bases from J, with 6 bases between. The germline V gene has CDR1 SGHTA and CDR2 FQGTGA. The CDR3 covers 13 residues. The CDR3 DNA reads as TGTGCCAGCAGCTTAGGACTACAAGAGACCCAGTACTTC. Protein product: CASSLGLQETQYF.

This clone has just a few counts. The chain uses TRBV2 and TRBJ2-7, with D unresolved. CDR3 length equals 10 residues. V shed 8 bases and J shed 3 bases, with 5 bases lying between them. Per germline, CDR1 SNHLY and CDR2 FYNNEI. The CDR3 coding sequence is TGTGCCAGCCGGTACTACGAGCAGTACTTC. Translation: CASRYYEQYF.

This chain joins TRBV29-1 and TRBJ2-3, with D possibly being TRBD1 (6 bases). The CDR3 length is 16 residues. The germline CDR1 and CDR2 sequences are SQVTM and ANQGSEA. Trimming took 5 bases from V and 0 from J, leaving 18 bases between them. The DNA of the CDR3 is TGCAGCGTTCTCTACTTAGGGACATCTAGCACAGATACGCAGTATTTT. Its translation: CSVLYLGTSSTDTQYF.

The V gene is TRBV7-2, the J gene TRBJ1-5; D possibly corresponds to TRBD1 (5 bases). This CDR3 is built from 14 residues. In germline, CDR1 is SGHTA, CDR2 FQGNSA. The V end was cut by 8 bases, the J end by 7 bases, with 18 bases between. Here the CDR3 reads CASGPSGRGQPQHF. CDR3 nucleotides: TGTGCCAGCGGGCCCTCAGGGCGAGGACAGCCCCAGCATTTT.

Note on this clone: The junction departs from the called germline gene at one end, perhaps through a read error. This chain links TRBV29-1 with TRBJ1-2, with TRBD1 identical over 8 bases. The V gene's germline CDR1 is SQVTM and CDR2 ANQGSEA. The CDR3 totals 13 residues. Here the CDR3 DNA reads TGCAGCCTTGACCGGACAGGGAATGATGGCTACACCTTC. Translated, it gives CSLDRTGNDGYTF.

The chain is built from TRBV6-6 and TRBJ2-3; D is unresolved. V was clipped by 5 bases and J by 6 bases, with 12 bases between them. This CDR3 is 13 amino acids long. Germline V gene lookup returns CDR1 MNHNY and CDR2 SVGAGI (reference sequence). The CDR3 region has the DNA TGTGCCAGCAGTCAGGCCCAGGTGGATACGCAGTATTTT. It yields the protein CASSQAQVDTQYF.

The CDR3 DNA reads as TGTGCCAGCAGCTCCAGACTGACGGGGAGCTCCTACGAGCAGTACTTC. Translating it yields CASSSRLTGSSYEQYF. The chain has TRBV7-2 and TRBJ2-7; D perhaps matches TRBD2 (5 bases). Germline V gene lookup returns CDR1 SGHTA and CDR2 FQGNSA. Trimming pared 4 bases from V and 0 bases from J, leaving 16 bases between. This CDR3 region has 16 residues.

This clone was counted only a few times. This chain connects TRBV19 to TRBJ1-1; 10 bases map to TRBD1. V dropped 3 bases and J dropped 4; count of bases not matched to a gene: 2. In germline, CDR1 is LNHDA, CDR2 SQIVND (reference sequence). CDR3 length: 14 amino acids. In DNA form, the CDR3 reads TGTGCCAGTAGTATCAGGACAGGGGGCACTGAAGCTTTCTTT. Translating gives CASSIRTGGTEAFF.

As DNA, the CDR3 is TGTGCCAGCTCACCCAGGGGCATAATGAACACTGAAGCTTTCTTT. It is translated as CASSPRGIMNTEAFF. The rearrangement uses TRBV18 and TRBJ1-1, with D possibly TRBD1 on 6 matching bases. This CDR3 is 15 amino acids long. Germline V CDR1 and CDR2: KGHSH, LQKENI. The germline V and J ends were trimmed by 3 bases and 0 bases, with 11 bases remaining between them.

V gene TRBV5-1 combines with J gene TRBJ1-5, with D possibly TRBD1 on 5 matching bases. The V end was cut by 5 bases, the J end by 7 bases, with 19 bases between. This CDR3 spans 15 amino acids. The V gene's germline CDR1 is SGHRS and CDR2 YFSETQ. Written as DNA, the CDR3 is TGCGCCAGCAGTCAGTTGGGGGGATCGGGGCAGCCCCAGCATTTT. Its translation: CASSQLGGSGQPQHF.

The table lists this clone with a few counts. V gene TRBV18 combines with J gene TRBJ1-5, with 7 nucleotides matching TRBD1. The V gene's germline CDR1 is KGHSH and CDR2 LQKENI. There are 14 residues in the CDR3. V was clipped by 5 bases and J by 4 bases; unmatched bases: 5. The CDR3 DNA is TGTGCCAGCTCAACACAGGACAGGAATCAGCCCCAGCATTTT. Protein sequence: CASSTQDRNQPQHF.

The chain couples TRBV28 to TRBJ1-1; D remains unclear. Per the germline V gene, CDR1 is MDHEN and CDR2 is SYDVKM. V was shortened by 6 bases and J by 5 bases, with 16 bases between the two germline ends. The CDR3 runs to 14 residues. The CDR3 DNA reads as TGTGCCAGCAGGCGGGCAGGCCCGGGGACTGAAGCTTTCTTT. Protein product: CASRRAGPGTEAFF.

The CDR3 loop reads CASSHAGAGGELFF. DNA for the CDR3: TGTGCCAGCAGCCATGCAGGGGCTGGGGGGGAGCTGTTTTTT. The J gene is TRBJ2-2, the V gene TRBV7-2, with a weak D call TRBD1 (6 bases). CDR3 size: 14 residues. Germline CDR1 is SGHTA and CDR2 is FQGNSA. The V gene lost 5 bases and the J gene lost 8 bases, with 15 bases spanning the gap.

The CDR3 bases are TGCAGCGTGCGGGACGGATCCTACGAGCAGTACTTC. It encodes CSVRDGSYEQYF. The chain is built from TRBV29-1 and TRBJ2-7, with D maybe TRBD2 (6 bases). The CDR3 has 12 residues. V shed 6 bases and J shed 1 base, with 10 bases lying between them. Germline CDR1 and CDR2: SQVTM and ANQGSEA.

CDR3 residues: CASWGFTGEAFF. CDR3 nucleotides: TGTGCCAGCTGGGGATTTACAGGTGAAGCTTTCTTT. This chain links TRBV6-5 with TRBJ1-1, with a tentative D call TRBD1 (5 bases). The CDR3 loop spans 12 amino acids. Deletions cut 8 bases from V and 7 bases from J, with 14 bases between. In germline, CDR1 is MNHEY, CDR2 SVGAGI.

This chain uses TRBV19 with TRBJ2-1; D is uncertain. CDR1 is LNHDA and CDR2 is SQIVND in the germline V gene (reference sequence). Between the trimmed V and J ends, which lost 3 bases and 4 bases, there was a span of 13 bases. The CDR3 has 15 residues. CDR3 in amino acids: CASSIGTDSYNEQFF. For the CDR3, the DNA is TGTGCCAGTAGTATCGGTACAGATTCTTACAATGAGCAGTTCTTC.